The entry below gives a single TCR beta chain sequence along with its context. Its recognized antigen is unknown. Base qualities are not at hand, and no much larger clone is one base apart. Sequences PRHDT (CDR1) and FYEKMQ (CDR2) are obtained from the germline V gene (reference sequence). From its cysteine to its phenylalanine, the CDR3 spans 15 amino acids. Just the 45-base CDR3 DNA is kept, in frame starting at base 1. The germline ends are 10 bases apart after V is trimmed by 4 bases and J by 3 bases. The sample comes from a study of blood T cell repertoires in COVID-19 (dated by TCRdb to 2019 to 2021). The study in broad terms: The collaborator samples originated in the United States, Italy and Spain and spanned the acute and convalescent phases of COVID-19. Where available, HLA class I and class II types were taken from metadata supplied by the sample provider and were not determined by assay-based typing. The samples were drawn from the first 160 participants of the ongoing ImmuneRACE study and from 1,254 subjects provided by 6 global collaborators. Sample metadata almost always included a de-identified subject ID, COVID-19 status, age in years and sex. The material from the prospective study consisted of cDNA or gDNA derived from T cells, B-cell-depleted T cells, or PBMCs. A freely available public database, intended as a resource for researchers studying the immune response to SARS-CoV-2, is where the repertoires were released. The dataset comprised deeply sampled blood TCRbeta repertoires from subjects exposed to, actively infected with, or recovered from COVID-19.

Beyond this particular receptor, the publication reports: Clinical and demographic metadata were provided uncurated, with the amount varying by source and participant.

The immunoSEQ Assay, a bias-controlled multiplex PCR, was used to amplify TCRbeta CDR3 regions from genomic DNA. The study's processing was this. Within the assay, amplification of reference gene primers was used to estimate how many nucleated cells each sample contained. Sequence reads were collapsed and filtered to measure the absolute abundance of every unique TCRbeta CDR3 rearrangement. For each sample, productive Simpson clonality was calculated as the square root of Simpson's diversity index across productive rearrangements. Entries here come from immuneACCESS through TCRdb and include only in-frame sequences with V and J called. Some clones fail to appear in such tables; in the studies checked, an unresolved V gene covers under half of the shortfall, and the cause of the remainder is unknown. That table supplies the V and J calls and clone size; D and trimming were determined from the DNA. The sample table lists over 100,000 clones, around four fifths of them with a count of one. Around 0.77% of the sample lies in the top ten.

Collaborating institutions collected whole blood in K2EDTA tubes following their own protocols. For TCRbeta analysis, collaborators shipped samples as frozen whole blood, isolated PBMCs, or DNA extracted from either of those sample types. Sequencing was performed on peripheral blood. This sequence was found in an older woman with acute or convalescent COVID-19. In this chain, TRBV13 is recombined with TRBJ1-6; the D gene is not confidently resolved. Here is the DNA: TGTGCCAGCAGCTCCCAGCGGGTCTATAATTCACCCCTCCACTTT. This codes for CASSSQRVYNSPLHF.